The clone carrying this T cell receptor (beta chain) was recorded a few times. Its antigen is undetermined. At one of its ends the junction is not consistent with the germline gene, which may arise from a read error. This sample stems from a study of regulatory T cells in long-lasting Graves disease. This sample's time point: newly diagnosed GD, antithyroid drugs for less than 3 months. PBMC RNA served as the TCR library source. The CDR3 length is 12 residues. Building the TCR beta libraries relied on iRepertoire HTBI primers, and CDR3 regions underwent Arm-PCR. As processed by the authors: 62 TRBV and approximately 13 TRBJ segments were identified across samples. Each CDR3 protein is one row after TCRdb ran MiXCR on the multiplex PCR reads. It is TCRdb's table, rather than the study itself, that gives the V and J calls and clone size. The data contain over 500,000 distinct CDR3 sequences, around 15% of them singletons.

Findings and limits, study-wide: TCR diversity was lower in persistent than newly diagnosed Graves' disease. Persistent disease preferred TRBV28, TRBJ1-2 and TRBJ2-5.

These data also featured in a second study, about T cells in Graves' hyperthyroidism and ophthalmopathy. From that second work: The model forecast ophthalmopathy, anticipating it by a median around 6.5 months before onset.

The rearrangement links TRBV12-3 or TRBV12-4 to TRBJ1-2; D gene ambiguous. This TCR was sampled from a woman aged 25 to 45 with Graves disease. Source: peripheral blood mononuclear cells (PBMCs), taken at new diagnosis, from a patient treated with antithyroid drugs. CDR3 nucleotides: TGTGCCAGCAGTTTAGCTACCGGGCCGGTCGCCTTC. Its translation: CASSLATGPVAF.